This TCR beta chain emerged from a study of OX40 agonist ivuxolimab in advanced cancers. Only in-frame clones appear in the TCRdb table, and some are missing; sequencing was by immunoSEQ multiplex PCR. Of 15,000 or so clones listed, less than 85% were seen once; the top ten hold about 30%. This TCR was sampled from an adult with an advanced solid tumor such as melanoma, head and neck, liver or kidney cancer. This specimen consisted of CD4+ or CD8+ T cells sorted from blood, obtained in a trial of the OX40 agonist ivuxolimab.

The CDR3 region has the DNA TGTGCCAGCAGCAAATCCACCGGGACGGCCATCGTCACTGAAGCTTTCTTT. Residues: CASSKSTGTAIVTEAFF. The V call is TRBV21-1, the J call TRBJ1-1. TRBV21-1 is a listed pseudogene. CDR3 size: 17 residues.